Sequencing of this T cell receptor (beta chain) was carried out in a study of blood T cell repertoires in COVID-19. Study summary: The study drew acute and convalescent COVID-19 samples from the United States, Italy and Spain. Sources were T cells, B-cell-depleted T cells, or PBMCs; the material itself was cDNA or gDNA.

CDR1 is SQVTM and CDR2 is ANQGSEA in the germline V gene. The CDR3 runs to 13 residues. V lost 3 bases and J lost 4, with 12 bases in between. Authors' processing steps: Estimated nucleated cell counts came from reference gene primer amplification. Here immunoSEQ multiplex PCR was the method, and the copy in TCRdb shows in-frame clones only, minus some. Clonal size and the V and J genes are those of that table, whereas D and trimming came from the DNA. The repertoire holds roughly 180,000 clones, around 82% seen once, with roughly 1.2% in the top ten. The chain links TRBV29-1 to TRBJ1-1, with D perhaps TRBD1 (5 bases). The sequence was obtained from a man in his sixties who had recovered from COVID-19. The sequencing sample was made of peripheral blood. CDR3 loop: CSVDYGGGTEAFF. In DNA, the CDR3 is TGCAGCGTTGATTACGGGGGGGGCACTGAAGCTTTCTTT.